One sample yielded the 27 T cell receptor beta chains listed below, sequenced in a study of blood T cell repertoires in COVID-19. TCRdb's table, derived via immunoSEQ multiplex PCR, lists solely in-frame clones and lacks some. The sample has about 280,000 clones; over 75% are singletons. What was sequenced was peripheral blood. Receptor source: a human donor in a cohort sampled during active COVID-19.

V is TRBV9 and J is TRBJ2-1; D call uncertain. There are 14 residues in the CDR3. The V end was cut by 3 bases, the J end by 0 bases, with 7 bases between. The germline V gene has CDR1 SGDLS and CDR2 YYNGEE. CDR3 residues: CASSASSSYNEQFF. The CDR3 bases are TGTGCCAGCAGCGCTTCCAGCTCCTACAATGAGCAGTTCTTC.

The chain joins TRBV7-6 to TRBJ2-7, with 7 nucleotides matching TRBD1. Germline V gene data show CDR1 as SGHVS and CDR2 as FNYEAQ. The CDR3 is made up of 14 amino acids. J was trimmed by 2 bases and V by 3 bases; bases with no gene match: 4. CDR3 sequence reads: CASSLAGTAYEQYF. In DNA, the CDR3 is TGTGCCAGCAGCTTGGCCGGGACAGCCTACGAGCAGTACTTC.

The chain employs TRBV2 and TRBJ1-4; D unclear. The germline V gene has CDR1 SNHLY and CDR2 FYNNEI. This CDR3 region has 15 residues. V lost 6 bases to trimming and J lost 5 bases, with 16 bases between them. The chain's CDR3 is CASREQRGLNEKLFF. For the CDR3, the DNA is TGTGCCAGCAGGGAACAACGGGGTTTGAATGAAAAACTGTTTTTT.

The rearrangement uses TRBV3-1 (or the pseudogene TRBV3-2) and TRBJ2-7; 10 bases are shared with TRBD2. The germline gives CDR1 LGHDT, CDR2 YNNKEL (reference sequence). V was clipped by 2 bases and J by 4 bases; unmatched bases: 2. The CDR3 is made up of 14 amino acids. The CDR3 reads CASSQQLAGYEQYF. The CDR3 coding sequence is TGTGCCAGCAGCCAACAACTAGCGGGGTACGAGCAGTACTTC.

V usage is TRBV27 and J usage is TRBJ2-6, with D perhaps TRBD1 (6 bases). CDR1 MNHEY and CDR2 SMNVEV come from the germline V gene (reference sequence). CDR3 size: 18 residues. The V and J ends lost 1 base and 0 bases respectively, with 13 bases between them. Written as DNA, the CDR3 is TGTGCCAGCAGTTTATTTGCCACAGGGAGCTCTGGGGCCAACGTCCTGACTTTC. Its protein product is CASSLFATGSSGANVLTF.

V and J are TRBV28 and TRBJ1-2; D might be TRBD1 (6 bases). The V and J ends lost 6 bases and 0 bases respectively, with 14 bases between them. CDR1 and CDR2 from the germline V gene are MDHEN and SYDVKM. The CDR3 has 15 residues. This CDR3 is CASRSTGRANYGYTF. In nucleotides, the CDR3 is TGTGCCAGCAGGTCTACAGGGCGAGCTAACTATGGCTACACCTTC.

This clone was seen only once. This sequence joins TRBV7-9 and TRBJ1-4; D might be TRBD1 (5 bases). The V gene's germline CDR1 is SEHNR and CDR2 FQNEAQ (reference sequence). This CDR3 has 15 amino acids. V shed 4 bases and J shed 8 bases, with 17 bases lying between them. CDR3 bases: TGTGCCAGCAGCTCTACCGGGGACTTGGGGGAAAAACTGTTTTTT. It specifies CASSSTGDLGEKLFF. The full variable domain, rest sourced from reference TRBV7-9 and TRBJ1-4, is DTGVSQNPRHKITKRGQNVTFRCDPISEHNRLYWYRQTLGQGPEFLTYFQNEAQLEKSRLLSDRFSAERPKGSFSTLEIQRTEQGDSAMYLCASSSTGDLGEKLFFGSGTQLSVL.

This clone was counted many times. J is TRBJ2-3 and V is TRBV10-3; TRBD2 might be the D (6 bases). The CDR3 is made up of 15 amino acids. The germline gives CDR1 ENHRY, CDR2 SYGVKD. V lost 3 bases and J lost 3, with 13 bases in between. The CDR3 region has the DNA TGTGCCATCAGTGAAACTTCCGGGAGAACAGATACGCAGTATTTT. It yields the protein CAISETSGRTDTQYF.

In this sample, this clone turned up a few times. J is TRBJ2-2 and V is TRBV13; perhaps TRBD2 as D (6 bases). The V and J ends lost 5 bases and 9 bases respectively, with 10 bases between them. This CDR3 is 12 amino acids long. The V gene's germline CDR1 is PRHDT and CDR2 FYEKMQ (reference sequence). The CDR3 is CASSRGGRELFF. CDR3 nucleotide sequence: TGTGCCAGCAGCCGGGGAGGCAGGGAGCTGTTTTTT.

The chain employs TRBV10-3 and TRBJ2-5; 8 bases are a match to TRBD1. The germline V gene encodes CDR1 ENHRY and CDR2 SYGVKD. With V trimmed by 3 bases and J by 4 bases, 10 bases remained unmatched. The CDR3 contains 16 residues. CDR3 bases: TGTGCCATCAGTGAAGGTGGGGGTGGACAGGGAGAGACCCAGTACTTC. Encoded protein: CAISEGGGGQGETQYF.

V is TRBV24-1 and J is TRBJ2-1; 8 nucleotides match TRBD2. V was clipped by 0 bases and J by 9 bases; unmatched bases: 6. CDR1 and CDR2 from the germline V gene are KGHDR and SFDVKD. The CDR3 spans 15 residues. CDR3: CATSDLTSGLGEQFF. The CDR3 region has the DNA TGTGCCACCAGTGATTTGACTAGCGGCTTGGGTGAGCAGTTCTTC.

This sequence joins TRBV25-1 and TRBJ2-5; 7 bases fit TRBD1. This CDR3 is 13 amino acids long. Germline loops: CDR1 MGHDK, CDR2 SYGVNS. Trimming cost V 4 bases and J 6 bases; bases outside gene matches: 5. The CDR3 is CASSARDRQTQYF. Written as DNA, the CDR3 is TGTGCCAGCAGTGCCCGGGACAGACAGACCCAGTACTTC.

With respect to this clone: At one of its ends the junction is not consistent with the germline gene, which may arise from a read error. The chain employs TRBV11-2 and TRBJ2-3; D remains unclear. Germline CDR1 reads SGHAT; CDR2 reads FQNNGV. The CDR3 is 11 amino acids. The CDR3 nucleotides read TGTGCCAGCACCTTATCGTATACGCAGTATTTT. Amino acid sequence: CASTLSYTQYF.

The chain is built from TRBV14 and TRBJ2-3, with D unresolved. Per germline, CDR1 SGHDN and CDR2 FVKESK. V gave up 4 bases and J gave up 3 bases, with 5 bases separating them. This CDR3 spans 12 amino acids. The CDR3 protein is CASSPTTDTQYF. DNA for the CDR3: TGTGCCAGCAGCCCTACTACAGATACGCAGTATTTT. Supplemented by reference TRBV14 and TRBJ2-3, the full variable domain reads EAGVTQFPSHSVIEKGQTVTLRCDPISGHDNLYWYRRVMGKEIKFLLHFVKESKQDESGMPNNRFLAERTGGTYSTLKVQPAELEDSGVYFCASSPTTDTQYFGPGTRLTVL.

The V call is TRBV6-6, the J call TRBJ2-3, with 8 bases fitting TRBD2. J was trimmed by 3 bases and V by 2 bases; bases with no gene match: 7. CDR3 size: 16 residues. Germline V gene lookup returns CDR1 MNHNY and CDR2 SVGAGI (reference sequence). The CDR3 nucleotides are TGTGCCAGCAGTTACCCCGCTAGCGGGCTAACAGATACGCAGTATTTT. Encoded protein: CASSYPASGLTDTQYF.

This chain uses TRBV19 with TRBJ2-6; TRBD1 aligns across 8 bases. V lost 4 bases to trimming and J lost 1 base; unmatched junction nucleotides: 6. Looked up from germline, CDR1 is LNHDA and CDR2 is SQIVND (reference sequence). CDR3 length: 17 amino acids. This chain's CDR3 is CASSRTGLYSGANVLTF. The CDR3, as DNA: TGTGCCAGTAGTAGGACAGGGCTATATTCTGGGGCCAACGTCCTGACTTTC.

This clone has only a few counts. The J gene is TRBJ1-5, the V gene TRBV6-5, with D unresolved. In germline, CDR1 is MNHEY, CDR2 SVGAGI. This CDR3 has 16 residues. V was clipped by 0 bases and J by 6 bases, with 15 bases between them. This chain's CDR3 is CASSYSKSEGRQPQHF. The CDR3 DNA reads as TGTGCCAGCAGTTACTCGAAGAGTGAGGGTCGTCAGCCCCAGCATTTT.

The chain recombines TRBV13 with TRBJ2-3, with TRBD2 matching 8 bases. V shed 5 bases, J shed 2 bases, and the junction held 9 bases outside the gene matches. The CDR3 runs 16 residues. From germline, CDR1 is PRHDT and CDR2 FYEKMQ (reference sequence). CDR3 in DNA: TGTGCCAGCAGCGCACGGGGGGGCGCGTACACAGATACGCAGTATTTT. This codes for CASSARGGAYTDTQYF.

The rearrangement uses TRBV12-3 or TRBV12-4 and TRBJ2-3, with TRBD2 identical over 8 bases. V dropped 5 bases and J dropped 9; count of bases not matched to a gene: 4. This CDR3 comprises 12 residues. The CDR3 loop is CASSPSGPTQYF. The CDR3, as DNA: TGTGCCAGCAGTCCTAGCGGGCCGACGCAGTATTTT.

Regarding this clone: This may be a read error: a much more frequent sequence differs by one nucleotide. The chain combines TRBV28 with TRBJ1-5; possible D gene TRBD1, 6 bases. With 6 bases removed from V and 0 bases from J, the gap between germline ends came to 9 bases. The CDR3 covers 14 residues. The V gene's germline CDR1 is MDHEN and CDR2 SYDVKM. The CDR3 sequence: CASSRTVSNQPQHF. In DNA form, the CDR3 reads TGTGCCAGCAGCCGGACAGTTAGCAATCAGCCCCAGCATTTT.

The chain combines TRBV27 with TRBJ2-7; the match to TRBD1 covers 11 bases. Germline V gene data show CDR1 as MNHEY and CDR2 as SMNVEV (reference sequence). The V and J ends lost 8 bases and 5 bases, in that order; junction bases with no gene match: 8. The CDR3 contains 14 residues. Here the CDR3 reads CASRPWDRGDEQYF. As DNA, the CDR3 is TGTGCCAGCCGCCCCTGGGACAGGGGGGACGAGCAGTACTTC.

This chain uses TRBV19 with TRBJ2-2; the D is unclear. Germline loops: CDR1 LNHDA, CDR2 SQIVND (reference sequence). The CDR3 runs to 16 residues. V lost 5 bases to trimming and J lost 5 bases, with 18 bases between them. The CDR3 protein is CASSAPRHGKTGELFF. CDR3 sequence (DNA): TGTGCCAGTAGTGCCCCCAGGCATGGAAAGACCGGGGAGCTGTTTTTT.

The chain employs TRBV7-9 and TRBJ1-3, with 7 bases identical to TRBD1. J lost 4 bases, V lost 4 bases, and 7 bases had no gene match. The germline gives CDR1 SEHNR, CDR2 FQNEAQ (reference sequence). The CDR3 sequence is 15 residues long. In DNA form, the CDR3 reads TGTGCCAGCAGCTCACGACAGGGACGGGGAAACACCATATATTTT. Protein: CASSSRQGRGNTIYF.

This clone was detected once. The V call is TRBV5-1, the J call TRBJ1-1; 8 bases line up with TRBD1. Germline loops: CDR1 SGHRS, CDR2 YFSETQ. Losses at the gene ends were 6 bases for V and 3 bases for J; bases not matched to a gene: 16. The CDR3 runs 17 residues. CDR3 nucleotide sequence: TGCGCCAGCACCCAACCGAAAACAGGGGGGGGCTACACTGAAGCTTTCTTT. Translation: CASTQPKTGGGYTEAFF.

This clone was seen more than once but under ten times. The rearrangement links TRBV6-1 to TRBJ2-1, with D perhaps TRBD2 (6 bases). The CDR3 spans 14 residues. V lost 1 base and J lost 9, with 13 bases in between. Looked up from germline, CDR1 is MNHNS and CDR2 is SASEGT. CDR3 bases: TGTGCCAGCAGTGAAGGGAGGGGTAGTGGTGAGCAGTTCTTC. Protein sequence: CASSEGRGSGEQFF.

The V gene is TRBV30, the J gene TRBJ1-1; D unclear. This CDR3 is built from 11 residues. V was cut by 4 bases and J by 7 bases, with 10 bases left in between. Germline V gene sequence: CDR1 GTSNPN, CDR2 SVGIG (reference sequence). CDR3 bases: TGTGCCTGGACGAGGGTAGGTGAAGCTTTCTTT. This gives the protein CAWTRVGEAFF.

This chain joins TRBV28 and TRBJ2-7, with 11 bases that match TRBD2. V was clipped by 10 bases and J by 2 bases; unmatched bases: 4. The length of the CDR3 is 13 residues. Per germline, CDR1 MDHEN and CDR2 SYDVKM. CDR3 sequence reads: CATLLAGAYEQYF. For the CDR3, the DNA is TGTGCCACTCTACTAGCGGGAGCCTACGAGCAGTACTTC.